These 18 T cell receptor beta chains came from one sample sequenced in a study of shared clonotypes between healthy human individuals. Measured with immunoSEQ multiplex PCR; TCRdb has only the in-frame clones, and not every one. The repertoire holds about 600,000 clones, with 95% to 96% as singletons. Terminally differentiated effector memory CD45RA+ cells were left out of the naive CD8 fraction, which was CD45RO-negative and positively selected for CCR7. Sequences were obtained from naive CD8+ T cells sorted from blood. The receptors were sampled from a woman aged 30 to 39 in good health.

The chain carries TRBV29-1 and TRBJ2-1; 7 bases match TRBD1. Germline V gene data show CDR1 as SQVTM and CDR2 as ANQGSEA. Trimming removed 0 bases from V and 4 bases from J; junction bases left unmatched: 3. The CDR3 consists of 14 residues. The CDR3: CSVEDRDRYNEQFF. The CDR3 bases are TGCAGCGTTGAAGATCGGGACAGATACAATGAGCAGTTCTTC.

In DNA, the CDR3 is TGCGCCAGCAGCCAAGAAGGGGGCGGGAGGGCCGGTAACGAGCAGTACTTC. Protein sequence: CASSQEGGGRAGNEQYF. The chain carries TRBV4-1 and TRBJ2-7; 9 bases agree with TRBD2. CDR1 is MGHRA, CDR2 YSYEKL, per germline. The CDR3 has 17 amino acids. V trimming: 0 bases; J trimming: 5 bases; junction bases outside the gene matches: 11.

The V call is TRBV13, the J call TRBJ2-2, with 8 bases fitting TRBD2. Germline values: CDR1 PRHDT, CDR2 FYEKMQ (reference sequence). With V trimmed by 4 bases and J by 5 bases, 18 bases remained unmatched. This CDR3 has 19 residues. CDR3 in DNA: TGTGCCAGCAGCTCCCCGGGGGGGCTAGCGGACTACAGGACCGGGGAGCTGTTTTTT. Its translation: CASSSPGGLADYRTGELFF.

The chain employs TRBV19 and TRBJ2-1; 8 nucleotides agree with TRBD2. Germline V gene sequence: CDR1 LNHDA, CDR2 SQIVND (reference sequence). Trimming cost V 5 bases and J 3 bases; bases outside gene matches: 9. The CDR3 runs to 16 residues. This CDR3 is CASSPRGGWFYNEQFF. The CDR3 DNA is TGTGCCAGTAGTCCCCGGGGGGGCTGGTTCTACAATGAGCAGTTCTTC.

The CDR3 DNA reads TGTGCCAGCAGCTATGGGACGGCACAAGAGACCCAGTACTTC. Its protein is CASSYGTAQETQYF. The V and J genes are TRBV13 and TRBJ2-5, with D perhaps matching TRBD1 or TRBD2 (5 bases each). The CDR3 sequence is 14 residues long. The ends were cut back, 4 bases at V and 2 bases at J, with 11 bases in the middle. In germline, CDR1 is PRHDT, CDR2 FYEKMQ (reference sequence).

The chain joins TRBV28 to TRBJ2-7, with 9 bases matching TRBD1. V lost 6 bases to trimming and J lost 7 bases; unmatched junction nucleotides: 10. CDR1 MDHEN and CDR2 SYDVKM come from the germline V gene. This CDR3 comprises 14 residues. The CDR3 DNA reads TGTGCCAGCAGCTCACGGGACAGGGTTCGGGAGCAGTACTTC. It translates to CASSSRDRVREQYF. Using reference TRBV28 and TRBJ2-7 for the parts outside the CDR3, the full variable domain is DVKVTQSSRYLVKRTGEKVFLECVQDMDHENMFWYRQDPGLGLRLIYFSYDVKMKEKGDIPEGYSVSREKKERFSLILESASTNQTSMYLCASSSRDRVREQYFGPGTRLTVT.

The J gene is TRBJ2-1, the V gene TRBV19; 9 bases line up with TRBD2. CDR1 LNHDA and CDR2 SQIVND come from the germline V gene (reference sequence). The CDR3 covers 16 residues. J gave up 10 bases and V 6 bases, and 16 bases lay outside the gene matches. In DNA form, the CDR3 reads TGTGCCAGTAGCCCAACCCAGAGTAGCGGGAGCTACGAGCAGTTCTTC. Translating it yields CASSPTQSSGSYEQFF.

The chain carries TRBV28 and TRBJ2-3, with D possibly called TRBD1 or TRBD2 (5 bases each). V lost 6 bases to trimming and J lost 4 bases, with 14 bases between them. Germline V gene data show CDR1 as MDHEN and CDR2 as SYDVKM. The CDR3 contains 14 residues. CDR3 in DNA: TGTGCCAGCAGCGAAAACAGGCGGGCAGATACGCAGTATTTT. Translating gives CASSENRRADTQYF.

V gene TRBV10-1 combines with J gene TRBJ1-2; D is undetermined. This CDR3 has 13 residues. V lost 1 base and J lost 7, with 10 bases in between. Per the germline V gene, CDR1 is WNHNN and CDR2 is SYGVQD (reference sequence). The CDR3 loop reads CASSEFRRAGYTF. In nucleotides, the CDR3 is TGCGCCAGCAGTGAGTTCCGGAGGGCTGGCTACACCTTC.

The CDR3 loop is CASSYSPDFYEQYF. DNA for the CDR3: TGTGCCAGCAGTTACAGCCCCGATTTCTACGAGCAGTACTTC. The chain recombines TRBV6-5 with TRBJ2-7, with D hard to call. CDR1 is MNHEY, CDR2 SVGAGI, per germline. Trimming cost V 2 bases and J 3 bases, with 11 bases left between them. This CDR3 has 14 amino acids.

The chain has TRBV11-2 and TRBJ2-7; 13 bases map to TRBD2. Per the germline V gene, CDR1 is SGHAT and CDR2 is FQNNGV. The CDR3 consists of 19 residues. Trimming took 1 base from V and 2 from J; bases not matched to a gene: 11. CDR3 bases: TGTGCCAGCAGCTTAGGCACCGGACTAGCGGGAGAGTGGACCTACGAGCAGTACTTC. Amino acids: CASSLGTGLAGEWTYEQYF.

The chain employs TRBV4-1 and TRBJ2-5; 9 bases fit TRBD1. The last part of the DNA fits TRBJ2-7 better; the J call may be wrong. The germline V gene has CDR1 MGHRA and CDR2 YSYEKL. This CDR3 spans 14 amino acids. The CDR3 nucleotides are TGCGCCAGCAGCCTAATGGACAGGGGTGGCGAGCAGTACTTC. It translates to CASSLMDRGGEQYF.

The rearrangement joins TRBV19 to TRBJ2-1; 12 bases are a match to TRBD2. The CDR3 runs 16 residues. After removal of 3 bases from V and 15 bases from J, the junction contained 15 bases not matched to a gene. Germline V gives CDR1 LNHDA, CDR2 SQIVND (reference sequence). CDR3 DNA sequence: TGTGCCAGTAGTATCACCGTAGGGCTAGCGGGAGGGTTTCGGTTCTTC. This translates into CASSITVGLAGGFRFF.

The chain uses TRBV28 and TRBJ2-5, with 9 bases fitting TRBD2. Germline V gives CDR1 MDHEN, CDR2 SYDVKM. The junction had 10 bases not matched to a gene; V was cut back by 3 bases and J by 5 bases. The CDR3 is 16 residues long. The CDR3: CASSFTSGHRTETQYF. CDR3 bases: TGTGCCAGCAGTTTTACTAGCGGGCACCGGACGGAGACCCAGTACTTC.

The V and J genes are TRBV10-3 and TRBJ2-7; 7 nucleotides align to TRBD1. Germline assignment: CDR1 ENHRY and CDR2 SYGVKD. The CDR3 totals 14 residues. Trimming took 6 bases from V and 4 from J; bases not matched to a gene: 9. DNA for the CDR3: TGTGCCATCAGGGAACCGGGACAGACTTACGAGCAGTACTTC. Translating it yields CAIREPGQTYEQYF.

CDR3 residues: CASSLIGNKAYEQYF. The DNA for the CDR3 is TGTGCCAGCAGTTTGATCGGGAATAAAGCCTACGAGCAGTACTTC. The chain employs TRBV27 and TRBJ2-7; tentative D call: TRBD2 (5 bases). CDR1 MNHEY and CDR2 SMNVEV come from the germline V gene (reference sequence). CDR3 length equals 15 residues. V was clipped by 3 bases and J by 2 bases, with 14 bases between them.

The chain recombines TRBV7-9 with TRBJ2-3; D is ambiguous. This CDR3 is 13 amino acids long. Germline V gives CDR1 SEHNR, CDR2 FQNEAQ (reference sequence). V lost 5 bases and J 4 bases, leaving 10 bases between the germline ends. CDR3 bases: TGTGCCAGCAGCGGCCCGACGTCAGATACGCAGTATTTT. It specifies CASSGPTSDTQYF.

V is TRBV7-9 and J is TRBJ2-1; D possibly corresponds to TRBD1 (6 bases). The length of the CDR3 is 17 residues. Germline V gives CDR1 SEHNR, CDR2 FQNEAQ (reference sequence). The germline V and J ends were trimmed by 5 bases and 12 bases, with 29 bases remaining between them. The CDR3: CASSLWGQDSTSRSQFF. DNA for the CDR3: TGTGCCAGCAGCCTCTGGGGGCAGGACTCTACATCAAGGTCGCAGTTCTTC. The full variable domain, rest sourced from reference TRBV7-9 and TRBJ2-1, is DTGVSQNPRHKITKRGQNVTFRCDPISEHNRLYWYRQTLGQGPEFLTYFQNEAQLEKSRLLSDRFSAERPKGSFSTLEIQRTEQGDSAMYLCASSLWGQDSTSRSQFFGPGTRLTVL.